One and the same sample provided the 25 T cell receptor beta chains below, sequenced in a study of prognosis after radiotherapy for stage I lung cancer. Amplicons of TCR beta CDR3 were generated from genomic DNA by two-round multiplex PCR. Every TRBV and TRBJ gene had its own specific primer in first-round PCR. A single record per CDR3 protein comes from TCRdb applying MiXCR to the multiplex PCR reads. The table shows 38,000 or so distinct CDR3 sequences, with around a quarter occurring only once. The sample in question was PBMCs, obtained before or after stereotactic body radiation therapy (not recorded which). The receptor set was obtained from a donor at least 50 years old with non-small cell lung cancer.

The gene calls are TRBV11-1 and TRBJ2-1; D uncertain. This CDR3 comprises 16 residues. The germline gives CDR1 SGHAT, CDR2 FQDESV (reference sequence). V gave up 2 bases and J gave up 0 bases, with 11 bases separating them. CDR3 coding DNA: TGTGCCAGCAGCTTATTCCCTAGTCCCTCCTACAATGAGCAGTTCTTC. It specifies CASSLFPSPSYNEQFF.

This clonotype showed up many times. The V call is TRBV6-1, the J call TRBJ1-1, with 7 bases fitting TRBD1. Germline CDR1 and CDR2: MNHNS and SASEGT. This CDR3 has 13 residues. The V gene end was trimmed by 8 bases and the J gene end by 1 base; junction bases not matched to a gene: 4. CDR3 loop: CASGEGANTEAFF. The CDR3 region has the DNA TGTGCCAGCGGGGAGGGGGCGAACACTGAAGCTTTCTTT.

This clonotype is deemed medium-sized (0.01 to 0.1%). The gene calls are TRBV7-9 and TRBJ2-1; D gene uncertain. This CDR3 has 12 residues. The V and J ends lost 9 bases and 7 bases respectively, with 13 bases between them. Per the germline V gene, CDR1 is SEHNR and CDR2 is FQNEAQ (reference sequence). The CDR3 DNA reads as TGTGCCAGTTCGGCCGGGTGGAATGAGCAGTTCTTC. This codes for CASSAGWNEQFF.

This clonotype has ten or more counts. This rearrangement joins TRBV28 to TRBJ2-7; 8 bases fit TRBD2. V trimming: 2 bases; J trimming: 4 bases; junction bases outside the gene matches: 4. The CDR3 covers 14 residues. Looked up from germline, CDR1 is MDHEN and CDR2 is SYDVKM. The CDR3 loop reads CASSLLSGSYEQYF. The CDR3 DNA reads TGTGCCAGCAGTTTACTAAGCGGGAGTTACGAGCAGTACTTC.

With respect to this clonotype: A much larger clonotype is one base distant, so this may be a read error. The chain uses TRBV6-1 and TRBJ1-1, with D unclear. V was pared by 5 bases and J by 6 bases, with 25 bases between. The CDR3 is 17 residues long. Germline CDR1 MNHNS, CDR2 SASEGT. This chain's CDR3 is CASSPRPGRRYGAEAFF. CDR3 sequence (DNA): TGTGCCAGCAGTCCCCGACCGGGGAGGAGGTACGGGGCTGAAGCTTTCTTT.

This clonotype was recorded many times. CDR3 DNA sequence: TGTGCCAGCAGCCCTCGTGGATACGAGCAGTACTTC. This sequence encodes CASSPRGYEQYF. The chain links TRBV9 to TRBJ2-7, with D hard to call. Trimming removed 4 bases at V and 4 bases at J, with 9 bases between. The germline gives CDR1 SGDLS, CDR2 YYNGEE. The CDR3 totals 12 residues.

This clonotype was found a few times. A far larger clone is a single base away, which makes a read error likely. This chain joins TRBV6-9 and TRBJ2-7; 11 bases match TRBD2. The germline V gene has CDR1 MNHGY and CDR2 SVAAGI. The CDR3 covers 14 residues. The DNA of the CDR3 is TGTGTCAGCAGTTACGGCCTAGCGGGAGGCGAGCAGTACTTC. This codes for CVSSYGLAGGEQYF.

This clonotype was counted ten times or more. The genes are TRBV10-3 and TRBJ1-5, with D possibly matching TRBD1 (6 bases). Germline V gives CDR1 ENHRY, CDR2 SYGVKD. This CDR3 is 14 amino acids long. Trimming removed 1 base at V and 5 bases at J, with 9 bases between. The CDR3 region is CAISELRGDQPQHF. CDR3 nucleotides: TGTGCCATCAGTGAGTTGAGGGGGGATCAGCCCCAGCATTTT.

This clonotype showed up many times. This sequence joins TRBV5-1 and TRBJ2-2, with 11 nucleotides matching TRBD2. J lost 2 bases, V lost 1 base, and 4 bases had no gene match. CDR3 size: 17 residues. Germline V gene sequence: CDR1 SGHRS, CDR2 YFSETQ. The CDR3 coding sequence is TGCGCCAGCAGCTTGTTAGCGGGAGGGTTAAACACCGGGGAGCTGTTTTTT. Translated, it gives CASSLLAGGLNTGELFF.

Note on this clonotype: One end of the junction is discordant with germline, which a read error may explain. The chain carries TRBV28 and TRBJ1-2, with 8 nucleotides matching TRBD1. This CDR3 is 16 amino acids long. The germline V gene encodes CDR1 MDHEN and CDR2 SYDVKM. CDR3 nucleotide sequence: TGTACCAGCAGTTTAGGGGGGACAGGAGGCTTAGAAGGCTACACCTTC. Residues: CTSSLGGTGGLEGYTF.

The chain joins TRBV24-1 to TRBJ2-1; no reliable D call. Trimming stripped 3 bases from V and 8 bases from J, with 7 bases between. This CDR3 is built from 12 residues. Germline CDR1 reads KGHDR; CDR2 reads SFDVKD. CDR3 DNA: TGTGCCACCAGTGATGGCCGGGATGAGCAGTTCTTC. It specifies CATSDGRDEQFF.

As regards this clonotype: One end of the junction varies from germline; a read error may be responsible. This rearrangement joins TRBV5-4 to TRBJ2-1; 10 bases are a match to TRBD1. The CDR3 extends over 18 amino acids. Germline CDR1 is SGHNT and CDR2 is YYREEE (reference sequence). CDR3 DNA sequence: TGTGCCAACAGCTTCGGTTTGAGTGGGACAGGGGTCTACAATGAGCGGTTCTTC. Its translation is CANSFGLSGTGVYNERFF.

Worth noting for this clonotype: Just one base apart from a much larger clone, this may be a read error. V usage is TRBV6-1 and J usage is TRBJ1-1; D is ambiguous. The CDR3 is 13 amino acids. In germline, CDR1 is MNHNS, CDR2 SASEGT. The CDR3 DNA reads TGTGCCATCAGTGAAGCAGTGAACACTGAAGCTTTCTTT. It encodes CAISEAVNTEAFF.

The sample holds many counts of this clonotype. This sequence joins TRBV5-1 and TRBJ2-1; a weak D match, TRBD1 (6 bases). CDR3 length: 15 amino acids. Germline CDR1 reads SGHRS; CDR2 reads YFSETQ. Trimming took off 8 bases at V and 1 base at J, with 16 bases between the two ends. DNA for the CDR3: TGCGCCAGTAGTTTCCGGGGACAATCCTACAATGAGCAGTTCTTC. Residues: CASSFRGQSYNEQFF. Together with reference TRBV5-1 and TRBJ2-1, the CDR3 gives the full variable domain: KAGVTQTPRYLIKTRGQQVTLSCSPISGHRSVSWYQQTPGQGLQFLFEYFSETQRNKGNFPGRFSGRQFSNSRSEMNVSTLELGDSALYLCASSFRGQSYNEQFFGPGTRLTVL.

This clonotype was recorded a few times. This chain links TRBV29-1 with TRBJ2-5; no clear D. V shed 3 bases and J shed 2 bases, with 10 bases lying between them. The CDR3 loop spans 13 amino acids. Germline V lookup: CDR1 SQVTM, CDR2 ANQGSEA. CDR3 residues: CSVDSTVQETQYF. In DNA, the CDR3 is TGCAGCGTTGATTCTACTGTTCAAGAGACCCAGTACTTC.

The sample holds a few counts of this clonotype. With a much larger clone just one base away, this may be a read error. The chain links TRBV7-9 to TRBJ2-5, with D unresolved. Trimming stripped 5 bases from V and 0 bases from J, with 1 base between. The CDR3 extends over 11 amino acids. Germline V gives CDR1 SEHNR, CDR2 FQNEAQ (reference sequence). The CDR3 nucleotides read TGTGCCAGCAGCAACCAAGAGACCCAGTACTTC. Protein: CASSNQETQYF. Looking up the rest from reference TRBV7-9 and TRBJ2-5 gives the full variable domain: DTGVSQNPRHKITKRGQNVTFRCDPISEHNRLYWYRQTLGQGPEFLTYFQNEAQLEKSRLLSDRFSAERPKGSFSTLEIQRTEQGDSAMYLCASSNQETQYFGPGTRLLVL.

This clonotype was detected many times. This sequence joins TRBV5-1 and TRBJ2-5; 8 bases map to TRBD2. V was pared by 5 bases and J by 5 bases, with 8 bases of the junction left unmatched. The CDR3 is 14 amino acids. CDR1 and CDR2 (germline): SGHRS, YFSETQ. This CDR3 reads CASRPTSAGETQYF. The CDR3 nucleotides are TGCGCCAGCAGGCCGACTAGCGCTGGCGAGACCCAGTACTTC.

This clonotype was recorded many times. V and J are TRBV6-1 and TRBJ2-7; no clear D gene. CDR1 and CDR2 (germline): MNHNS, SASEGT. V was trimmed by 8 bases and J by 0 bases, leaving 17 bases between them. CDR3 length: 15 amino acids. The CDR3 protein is CASSQQASSSYEQYF. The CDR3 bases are TGTGCCAGCTCTCAGCAGGCCTCGAGCTCCTACGAGCAGTACTTC.

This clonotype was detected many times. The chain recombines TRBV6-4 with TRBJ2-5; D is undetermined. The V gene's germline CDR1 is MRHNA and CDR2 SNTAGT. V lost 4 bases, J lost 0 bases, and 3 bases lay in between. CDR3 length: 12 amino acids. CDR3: CASSAYQETQYF. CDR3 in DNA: TGTGCCAGCAGTGCCTACCAAGAGACCCAGTACTTC.

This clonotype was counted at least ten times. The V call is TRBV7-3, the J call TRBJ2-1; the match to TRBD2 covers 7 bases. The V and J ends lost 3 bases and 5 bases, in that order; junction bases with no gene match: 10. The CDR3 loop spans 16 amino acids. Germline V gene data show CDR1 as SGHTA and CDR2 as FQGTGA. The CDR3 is CASSFFGGSSHNEQFF. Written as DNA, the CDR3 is TGTGCCAGCAGCTTTTTTGGCGGGAGTTCCCACAATGAGCAGTTCTTC.

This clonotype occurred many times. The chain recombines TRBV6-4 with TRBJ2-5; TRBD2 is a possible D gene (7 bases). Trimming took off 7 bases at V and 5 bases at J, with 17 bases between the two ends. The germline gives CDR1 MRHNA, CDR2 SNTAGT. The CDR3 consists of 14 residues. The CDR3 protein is CASTFGGGRETQYF. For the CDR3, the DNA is TGTGCCAGCACTTTTGGGGGGGGCCGGGAGACCCAGTACTTC.

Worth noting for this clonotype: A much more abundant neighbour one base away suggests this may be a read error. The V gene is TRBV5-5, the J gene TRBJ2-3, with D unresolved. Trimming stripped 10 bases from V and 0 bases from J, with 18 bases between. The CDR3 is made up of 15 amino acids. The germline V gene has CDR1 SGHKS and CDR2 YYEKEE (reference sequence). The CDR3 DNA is TGTGCCTGCATCCCCTCGGGCCCAAGCACAGATACGCAGTATTTT. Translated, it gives CACIPSGPSTDTQYF.

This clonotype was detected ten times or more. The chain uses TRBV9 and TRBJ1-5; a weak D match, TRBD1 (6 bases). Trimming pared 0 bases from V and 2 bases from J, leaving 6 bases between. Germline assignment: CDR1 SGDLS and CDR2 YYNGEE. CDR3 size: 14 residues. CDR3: CASSVEGGNQPQHF. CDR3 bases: TGTGCCAGCAGCGTAGAGGGGGGCAATCAGCCCCAGCATTTT.

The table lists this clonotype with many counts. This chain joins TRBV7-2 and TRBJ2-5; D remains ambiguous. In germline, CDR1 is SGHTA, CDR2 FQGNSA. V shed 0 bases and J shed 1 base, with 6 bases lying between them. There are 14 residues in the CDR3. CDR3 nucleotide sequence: TGTGCCAGCAGCTTAGCGCCAGCCCAAGAGACCCAGTACTTC. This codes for CASSLAPAQETQYF.

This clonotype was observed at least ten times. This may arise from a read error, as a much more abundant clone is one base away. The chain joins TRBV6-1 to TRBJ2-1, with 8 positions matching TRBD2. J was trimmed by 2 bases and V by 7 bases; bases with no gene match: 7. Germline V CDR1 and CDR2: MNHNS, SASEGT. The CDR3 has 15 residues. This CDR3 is CASKETGGPYNEQFF. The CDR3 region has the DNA TGTGCCAGCAAGGAGACGGGGGGGCCCTACAATGAGCAGTTCTTC.